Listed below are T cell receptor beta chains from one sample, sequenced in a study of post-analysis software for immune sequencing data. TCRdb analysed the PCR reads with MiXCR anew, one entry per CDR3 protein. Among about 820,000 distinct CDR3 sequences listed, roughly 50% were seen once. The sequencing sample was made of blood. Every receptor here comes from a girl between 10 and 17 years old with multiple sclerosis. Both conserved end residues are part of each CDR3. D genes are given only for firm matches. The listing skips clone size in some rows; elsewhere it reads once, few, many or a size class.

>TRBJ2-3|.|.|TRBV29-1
CSVGARLVSLTDTQYF
TGCAGCGTTGGGGCCAGACTAGTATCCCTCACAGATACGCAGTATTTT
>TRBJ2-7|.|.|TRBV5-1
CASSLAPETYEQYF
TGCGCCAGCAGCTTGGCCCCAGAAACCTACGAGCAGTACTTC
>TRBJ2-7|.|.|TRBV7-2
CASSLGGGSLSEQYF
TGTGCCAGCAGCTTAGGCGGAGGGAGCCTAAGCGAGCAGTACTTC
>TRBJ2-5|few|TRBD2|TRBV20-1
CSAPTRLAGPQETQYF
TGCAGTGCTCCTACGCGGCTAGCGGGACCCCAAGAGACCCAGTACTTC
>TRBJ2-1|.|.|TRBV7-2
CASSSGGTAYNERFF
TGTGCCAGCAGCTCGGGGGGGACAGCTTACAATGAGCGGTTCTTC
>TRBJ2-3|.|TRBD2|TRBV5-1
CASSLDSGGKSDTQYF
TGCGCCAGCAGCTTGGATAGCGGGGGGAAATCAGATACGCAGTATTTT
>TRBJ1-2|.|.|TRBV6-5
CASNRGFQGGYTF
TGTGCCAGCAATAGGGGTTTTCAGGGTGGCTACACCTTC
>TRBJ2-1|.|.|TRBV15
CATSRDIGEQFF
TGTGCCACCAGCAGAGATATCGGTGAGCAGTTCTTC
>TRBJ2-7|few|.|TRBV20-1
CSARGGGTSYEQYF
TGCAGTGCTAGGGGCGGGGGCACCTCCTACGAGCAGTACTTC
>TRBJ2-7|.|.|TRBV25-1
CASSVGMGYEQYF
TGTGCCAGCAGTGTAGGTATGGGATACGAGCAGTACTTC
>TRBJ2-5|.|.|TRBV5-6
CASSPRASMTAVQETQYF
TGTGCCAGCAGCCCCCGGGCATCGATGACAGCAGTACAAGAGACCCAGTACTTC
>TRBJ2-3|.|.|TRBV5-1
CASSEPSSREADTQYF
TGCGCCAGCAGCGAACCCTCTAGCAGAGAAGCAGATACGCAGTATTTT
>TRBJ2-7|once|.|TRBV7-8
CASSPPAGTGAYEQYF
TGTGCCAGCAGCCCACCAGCCGGGACTGGGGCCTACGAGCAGTACTTC
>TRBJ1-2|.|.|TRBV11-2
CASSPRPGSADVSYGYTF
TGTGCCAGCAGCCCCCGTCCAGGCAGCGCTGATGTATCCTATGGCTACACCTTC
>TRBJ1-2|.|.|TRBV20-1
CSARTSGRYTF
TGCAGTGCTAGGACAAGTGGACGCTACACCTTC
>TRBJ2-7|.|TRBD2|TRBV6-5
CASSYSRLAGVPSYEQYF
TGTGCCAGCAGTTACTCTCGACTAGCGGGAGTGCCCTCCTACGAGCAGTACTTC
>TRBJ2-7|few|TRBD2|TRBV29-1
CSVGVLAGEPYEQYF
TGCAGCGTTGGGGTATTAGCGGGGGAACCCTACGAGCAGTACTTC
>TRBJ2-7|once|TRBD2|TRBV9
CANSVGLVHEQYF
TGTGCCAACAGCGTAGGACTAGTCCACGAGCAGTACTTC
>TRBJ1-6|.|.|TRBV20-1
CSASEDSQSPLHF
TGCAGTGCTAGTGAGGACAGCCAGTCACCCCTCCACTTT
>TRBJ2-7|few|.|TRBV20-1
CSARRTWTSYEQYF
TGCAGTGCTAGACGGACATGGACCTCCTACGAGCAGTACTTC
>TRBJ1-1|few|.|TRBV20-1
CSARLRGIEAFF
TGCAGTGCTAGGTTGCGGGGTATCGAAGCTTTCTTT
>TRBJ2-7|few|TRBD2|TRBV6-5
CASSRASGPYEQYF
TGTGCCAGCAGCCGGGCTAGCGGTCCCTACGAGCAGTACTTC
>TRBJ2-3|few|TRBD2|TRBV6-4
CASRVAGGSTDTQYF
TGTGCCAGCAGAGTAGCGGGGGGATCCACAGATACGCAGTATTTT
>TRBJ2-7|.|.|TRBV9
CASSVDPSGRIYEQYF
TGTGCCAGCAGCGTGGACCCCAGTGGTCGCATCTACGAGCAGTACTTC
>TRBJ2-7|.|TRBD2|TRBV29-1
CSVGGLAGGHEQYF
TGCAGCGTGGGGGGACTAGCGGGAGGCCACGAGCAGTACTTC
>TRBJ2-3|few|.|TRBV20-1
CSATIPRGSGGTDTQYF
TGCAGTGCTACAATTCCCCGGGGTAGCGGAGGCACAGATACGCAGTATTTT
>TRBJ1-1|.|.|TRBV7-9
CASSDTDTEAFF
TGTGCCAGCAGCGATACAGACACTGAAGCTTTCTTT
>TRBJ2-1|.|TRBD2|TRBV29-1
CSVPLGASGSDEQFF
TGCAGCGTCCCACTGGGGGCTAGCGGGAGCGATGAGCAGTTCTTC
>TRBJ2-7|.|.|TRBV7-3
CASSLTRDGNEQYF
TGTGCCAGCAGCTTAACCCGAGACGGCAACGAGCAGTACTTC
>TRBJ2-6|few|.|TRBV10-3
CAISALAGANVLTF
TGTGCCATCAGTGCACTAGCTGGGGCCAACGTCCTGACTTTC
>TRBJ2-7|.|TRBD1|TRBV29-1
CSVQRGGTGGLADPYEQYF
TGCAGCGTTCAAAGGGGTGGGACAGGGGGCCTAGCGGACCCTTACGAGCAGTACTTC
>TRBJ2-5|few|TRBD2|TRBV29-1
CSVGNTGRHSLYQETQYF
TGCAGCGTCGGGAATACCGGGAGGCACAGCTTGTACCAAGAGACCCAGTACTTC
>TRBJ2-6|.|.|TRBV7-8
CASNRSPSGLSGANVLTF
TGTGCCAGCAACCGAAGCCCTTCAGGGTTATCTGGGGCCAACGTCCTGACTTTC
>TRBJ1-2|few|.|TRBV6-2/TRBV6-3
CASSVQGGYTF
TGTGCCAGCAGTGTGCAAGGGGGCTACACCTTC
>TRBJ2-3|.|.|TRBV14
CASSQNSPRLTDTQYF
TGTGCCAGCAGCCAGAATTCCCCACGCCTCACAGATACGCAGTATTTT
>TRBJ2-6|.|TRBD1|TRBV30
CAWSSQGFYTGANVLTF
TGTGCCTGGAGTTCACAGGGGTTTTACACTGGGGCCAACGTCCTGACTTTC
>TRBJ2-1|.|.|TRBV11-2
CASSSLRGSFSEQFF
TGTGCCAGCAGCTCGCTTAGGGGGAGCTTTAGTGAGCAGTTCTTC
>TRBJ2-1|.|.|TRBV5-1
CASRPESALREQFF
TGCGCCAGCAGACCCGAGTCGGCCTTGCGTGAGCAGTTCTTC
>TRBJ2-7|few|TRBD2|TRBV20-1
CSATYGTSLNEQYF
TGCAGTGCTACCTACGGGACTAGCCTCAACGAGCAGTACTTC
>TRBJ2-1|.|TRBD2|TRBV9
CASSSSGGENEQFF
TGTGCCAGCAGCTCTAGCGGGGGGGAAAATGAGCAGTTCTTC
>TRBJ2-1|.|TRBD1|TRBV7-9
CASSLGGVGQGVFDNEQFF
TGTGCCAGCAGCTTAGGAGGGGTGGGGCAGGGGGTCTTCGACAATGAGCAGTTCTTC
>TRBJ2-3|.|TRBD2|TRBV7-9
CASSQLAATDTQYF
TGTGCCAGCAGCCAACTAGCGGCCACAGATACGCAGTATTTT
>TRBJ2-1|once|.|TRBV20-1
CSARDPAGINEQFF
TGCAGTGCTAGAGATCCCGCGGGAATAAATGAGCAGTTCTTC
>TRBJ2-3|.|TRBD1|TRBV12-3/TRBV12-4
CASSTGGRTDTQYF
TGTGCCAGCAGCACAGGGGGCCGCACAGATACGCAGTATTTT
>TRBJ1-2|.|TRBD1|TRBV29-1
CSVSRAGTGYGYTF
TGCAGCGTTTCTCGTGCCGGGACAGGGTATGGCTACACCTTC
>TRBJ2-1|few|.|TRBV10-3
CAIRRDQSGEQFF
TGTGCCATCAGGCGGGACCAGAGCGGTGAGCAGTTCTTC
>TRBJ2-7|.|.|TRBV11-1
CANSLVDNEQYF
TGTGCCAACAGCTTAGTCGACAACGAGCAGTACTTC
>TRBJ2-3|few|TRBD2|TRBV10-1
CASSDGREVWTDTQYF
TGCGCCAGCAGTGACGGACGGGAGGTATGGACAGATACGCAGTATTTT
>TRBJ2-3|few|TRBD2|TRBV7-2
CASSLEAGGYTSTDTQYF
TGTGCCAGCAGCTTAGAGGCGGGGGGGTATACTAGCACAGATACGCAGTATTTT
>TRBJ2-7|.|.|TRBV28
CASSLRLEGYEQYF
TGTGCCAGCAGTTTAAGGCTAGAAGGTTACGAGCAGTACTTC
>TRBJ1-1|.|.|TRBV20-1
CSARDQGPEGNTEAFF
TGCAGTGCTAGAGATCAGGGGCCAGAGGGAAACACTGAAGCTTTCTTT
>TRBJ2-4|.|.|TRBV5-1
CASSLEWRNIQYF
TGCGCCAGCAGCTTGGAGTGGCGAAACATTCAGTACTTC
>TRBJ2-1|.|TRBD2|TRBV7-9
CASSARLAGGWNEQFF
TGTGCCAGCAGCGCCCGACTAGCGGGAGGCTGGAATGAGCAGTTCTTC
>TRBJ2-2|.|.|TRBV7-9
CASSLTFANTGELFF
TGTGCCAGCAGCTTGACTTTCGCGAACACCGGGGAGCTGTTTTTT
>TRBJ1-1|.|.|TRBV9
CASSRNEYEAFF
TGTGCCAGCAGTAGAAATGAGTATGAAGCTTTCTTT
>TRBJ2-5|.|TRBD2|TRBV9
CASSPHRFSGGAGETQYF
TGTGCCAGCAGCCCACATAGGTTTAGCGGGGGGGCAGGGGAGACCCAGTACTTC
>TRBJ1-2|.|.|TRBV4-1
CASSQVGGPRNYGYTF
TGCGCCAGCAGCCAAGTCGGTGGACCGAGGAACTATGGCTACACCTTC
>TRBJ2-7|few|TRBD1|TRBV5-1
CASSLATGAYEQYF
TGTGCCAGCAGCTTAGCGACAGGGGCGTACGAGCAGTACTTC
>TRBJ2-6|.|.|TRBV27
CASSFVGSGANVLTF
TGTGCCAGCAGTTTTGTAGGCTCTGGGGCCAACGTCCTGACTTTC